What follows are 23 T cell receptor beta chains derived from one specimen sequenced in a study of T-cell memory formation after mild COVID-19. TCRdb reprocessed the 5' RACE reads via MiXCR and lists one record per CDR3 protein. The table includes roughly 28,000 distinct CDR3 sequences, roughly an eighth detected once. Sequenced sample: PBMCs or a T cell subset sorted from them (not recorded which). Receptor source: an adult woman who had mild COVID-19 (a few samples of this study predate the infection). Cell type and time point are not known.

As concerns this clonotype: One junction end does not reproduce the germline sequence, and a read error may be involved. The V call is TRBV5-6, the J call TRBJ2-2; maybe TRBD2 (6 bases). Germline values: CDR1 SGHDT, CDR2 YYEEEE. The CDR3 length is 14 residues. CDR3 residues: CASSYGLYRGELLF. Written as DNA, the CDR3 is TGTGCCAGCAGCTACGGACTATACCGCGGGGAGCTGCTTTTT. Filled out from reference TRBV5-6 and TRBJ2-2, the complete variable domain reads DAGVTQSPTHLIKTRGQQVTLRCSPKSGHDTVSWYQQALGQGPQFIFQYYEEEERQRGNFPDRFSGHQFPNYSSELNVNALLLGDSALYLCASSYGLYRGELLFGEGSRLTVL.

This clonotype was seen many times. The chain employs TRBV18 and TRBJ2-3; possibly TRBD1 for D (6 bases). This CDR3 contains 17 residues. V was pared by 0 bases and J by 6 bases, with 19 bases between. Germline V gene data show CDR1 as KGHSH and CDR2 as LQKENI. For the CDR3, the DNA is TGTGCCAGCTCACCACCGGGCGAAACAGGGTACGGCGATACGCAGTATTTT. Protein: CASSPPGETGYGDTQYF.

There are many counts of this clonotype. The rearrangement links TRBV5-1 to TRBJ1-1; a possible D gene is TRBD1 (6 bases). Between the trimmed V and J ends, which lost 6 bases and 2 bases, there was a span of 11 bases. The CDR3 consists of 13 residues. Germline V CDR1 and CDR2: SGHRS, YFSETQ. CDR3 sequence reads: CASKGDPNTEAFF. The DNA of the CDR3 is TGCGCCAGCAAGGGGGACCCAAACACTGAAGCTTTCTTT.

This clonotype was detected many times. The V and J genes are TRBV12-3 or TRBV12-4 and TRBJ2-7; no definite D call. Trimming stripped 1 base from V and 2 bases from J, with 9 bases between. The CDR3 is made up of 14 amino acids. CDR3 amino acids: CASSLGFAPYEQYF. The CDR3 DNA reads TGTGCCAGCAGTTTAGGGTTCGCCCCCTACGAGCAGTACTTC.

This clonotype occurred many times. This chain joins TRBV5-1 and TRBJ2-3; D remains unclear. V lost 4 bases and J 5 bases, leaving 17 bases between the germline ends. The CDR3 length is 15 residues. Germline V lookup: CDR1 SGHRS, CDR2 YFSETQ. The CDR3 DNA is TGCGCCAGCAGCGGGCACCTGCAACGGAGAGATACGCAGTATTTT. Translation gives CASSGHLQRRDTQYF.

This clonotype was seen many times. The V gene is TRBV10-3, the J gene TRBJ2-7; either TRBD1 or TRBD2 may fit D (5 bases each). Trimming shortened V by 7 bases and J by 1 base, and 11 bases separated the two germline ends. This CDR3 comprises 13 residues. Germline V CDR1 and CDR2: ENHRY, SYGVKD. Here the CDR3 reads CAITGTPSYEQYF. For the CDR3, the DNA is TGTGCCATCACAGGGACCCCGTCCTACGAGCAGTACTTC.

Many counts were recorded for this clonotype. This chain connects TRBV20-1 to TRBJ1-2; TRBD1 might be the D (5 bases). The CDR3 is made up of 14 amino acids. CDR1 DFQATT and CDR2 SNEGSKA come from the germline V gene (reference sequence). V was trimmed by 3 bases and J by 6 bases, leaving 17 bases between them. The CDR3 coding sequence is TGCAGTGCTAGTCCTACCGCAGGGTTCAATGGCTACACCTTC. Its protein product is CSASPTAGFNGYTF.

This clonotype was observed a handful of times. CDR3 nucleotide sequence: TGTGCCAGTAGTATTGGACAGTCCACCGGGGAGCTGTTTTTT. It encodes CASSIGQSTGELFF. The chain carries TRBV19 and TRBJ2-2; a weak D match, TRBD1 (6 bases). The CDR3 covers 14 residues. CDR1 is LNHDA and CDR2 is SQIVND in the germline V gene (reference sequence). V was clipped by 3 bases and J by 4 bases, with 9 bases between them.

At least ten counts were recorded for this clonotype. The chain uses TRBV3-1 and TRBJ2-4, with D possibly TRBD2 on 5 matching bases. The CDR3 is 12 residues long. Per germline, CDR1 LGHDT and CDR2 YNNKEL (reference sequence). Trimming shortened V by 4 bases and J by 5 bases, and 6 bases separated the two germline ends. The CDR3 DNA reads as TGTGCCAGCAGCCCGAGGGAAAACATTCAGTACTTC. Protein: CASSPRENIQYF.

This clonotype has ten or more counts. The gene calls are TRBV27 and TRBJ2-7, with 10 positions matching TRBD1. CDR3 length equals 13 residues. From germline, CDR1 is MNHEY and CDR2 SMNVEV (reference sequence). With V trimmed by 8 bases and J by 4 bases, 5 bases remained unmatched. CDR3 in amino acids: CASRDRGWYEQYF. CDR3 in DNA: TGTGCCAGCCGGGACAGGGGATGGTACGAGCAGTACTTC.

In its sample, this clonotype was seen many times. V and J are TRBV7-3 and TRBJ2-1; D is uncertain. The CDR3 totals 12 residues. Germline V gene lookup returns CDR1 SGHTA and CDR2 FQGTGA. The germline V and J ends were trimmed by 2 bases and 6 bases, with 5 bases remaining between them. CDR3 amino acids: CASSLFPNEQFF. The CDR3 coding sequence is TGTGCCAGCAGCTTATTTCCCAATGAGCAGTTCTTC.

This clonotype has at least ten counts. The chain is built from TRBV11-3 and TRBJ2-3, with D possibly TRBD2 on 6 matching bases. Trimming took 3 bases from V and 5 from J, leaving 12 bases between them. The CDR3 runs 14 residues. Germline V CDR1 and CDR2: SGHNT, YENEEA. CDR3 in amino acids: CASSFVGSVDTQYF. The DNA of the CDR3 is TGTGCCAGCAGCTTCGTCGGGAGTGTAGATACGCAGTATTTT.

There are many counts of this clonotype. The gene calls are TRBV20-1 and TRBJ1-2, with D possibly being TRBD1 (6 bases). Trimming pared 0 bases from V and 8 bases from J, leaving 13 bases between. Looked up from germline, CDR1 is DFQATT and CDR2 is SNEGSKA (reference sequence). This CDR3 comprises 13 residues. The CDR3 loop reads CSAREARGIGYTF. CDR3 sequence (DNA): TGCAGTGCTAGAGAGGCCAGGGGTATAGGCTACACCTTC.

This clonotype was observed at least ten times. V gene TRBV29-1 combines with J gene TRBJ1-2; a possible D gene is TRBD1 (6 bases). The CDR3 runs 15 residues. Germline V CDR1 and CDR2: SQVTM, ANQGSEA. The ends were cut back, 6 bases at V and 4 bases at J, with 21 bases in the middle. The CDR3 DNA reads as TGCAGCGTCGCGGGCGTTCCTGACAGGATCTATGGCTACACCTTC. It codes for CSVAGVPDRIYGYTF.

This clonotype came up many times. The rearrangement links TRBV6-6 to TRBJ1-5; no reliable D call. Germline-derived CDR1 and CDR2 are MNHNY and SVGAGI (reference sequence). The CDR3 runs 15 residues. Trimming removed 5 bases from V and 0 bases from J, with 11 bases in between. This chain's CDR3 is CASSPDGNSNQPQHF. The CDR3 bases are TGTGCCAGCAGTCCGGACGGTAATAGCAATCAGCCCCAGCATTTT.

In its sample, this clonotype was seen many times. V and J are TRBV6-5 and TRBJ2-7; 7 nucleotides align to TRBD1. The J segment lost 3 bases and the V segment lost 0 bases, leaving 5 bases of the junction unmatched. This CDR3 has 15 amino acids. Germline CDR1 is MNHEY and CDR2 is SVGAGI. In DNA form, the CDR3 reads TGTGCCAGCAGTTACTCGCGGACAGGCCACTACGAGCAGTACTTC. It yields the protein CASSYSRTGHYEQYF.

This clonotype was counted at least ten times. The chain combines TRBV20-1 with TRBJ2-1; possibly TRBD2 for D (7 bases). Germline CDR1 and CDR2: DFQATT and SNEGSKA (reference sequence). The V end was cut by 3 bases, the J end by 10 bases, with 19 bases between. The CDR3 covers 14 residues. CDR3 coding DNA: TGCAGTGCTAGCGGGGGGCCGGTTTGGGAGGAGCAGTTCTTC. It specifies CSASGGPVWEEQFF.

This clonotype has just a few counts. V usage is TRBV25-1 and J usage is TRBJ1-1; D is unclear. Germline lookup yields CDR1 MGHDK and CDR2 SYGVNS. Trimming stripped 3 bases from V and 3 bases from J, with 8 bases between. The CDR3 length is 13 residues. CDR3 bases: TGTGCCAGCAGTGACGCCCCGGACACTGAAGCTTTCTTT. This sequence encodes CASSDAPDTEAFF.

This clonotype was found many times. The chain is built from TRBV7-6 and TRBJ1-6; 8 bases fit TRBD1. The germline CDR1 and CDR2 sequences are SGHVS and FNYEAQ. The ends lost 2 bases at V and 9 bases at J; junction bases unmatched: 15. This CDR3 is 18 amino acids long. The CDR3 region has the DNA TGTGCCAGCAGCTTAATCCCTGGGACAGGCGAAGGGGGTTCACCCCTCCACTTT. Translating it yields CASSLIPGTGEGGSPLHF.

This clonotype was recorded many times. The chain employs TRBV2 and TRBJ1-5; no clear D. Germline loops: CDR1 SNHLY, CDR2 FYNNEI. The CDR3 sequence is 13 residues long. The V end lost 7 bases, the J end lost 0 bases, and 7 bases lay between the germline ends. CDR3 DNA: TGTGCCAGCAAGATGGGTAGCAATCAGCCCCAGCATTTT. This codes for CASKMGSNQPQHF.

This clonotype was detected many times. CDR3: CASSLQETGYNEQFF. The CDR3 DNA reads as TGTGCCAGCAGTTTACAGGAGACAGGGTACAATGAGCAGTTCTTC. The gene calls are TRBV12-3 or TRBV12-4 and TRBJ2-1; 7 bases agree with TRBD1. The V segment lost 2 bases and the J segment 4 bases; nucleotides outside the gene matches: 5. The length of the CDR3 is 15 residues.

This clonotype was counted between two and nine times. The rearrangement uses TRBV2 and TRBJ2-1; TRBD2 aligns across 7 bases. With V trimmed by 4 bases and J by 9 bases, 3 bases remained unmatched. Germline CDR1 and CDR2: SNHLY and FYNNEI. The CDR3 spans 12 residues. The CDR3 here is CASSGLAFEQFF. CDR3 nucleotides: TGTGCCAGCAGTGGACTAGCATTTGAGCAGTTCTTC. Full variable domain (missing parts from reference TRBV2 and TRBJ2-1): EPEVTQTPSHQVTQMGQEVILRCVPISNHLYFYWYRQILGQKVEFLVSFYNNEISEKSEIFDDQFSVERPDGSNFTLKIRSTKLEDSAMYFCASSGLAFEQFFGPGTRLTVL.

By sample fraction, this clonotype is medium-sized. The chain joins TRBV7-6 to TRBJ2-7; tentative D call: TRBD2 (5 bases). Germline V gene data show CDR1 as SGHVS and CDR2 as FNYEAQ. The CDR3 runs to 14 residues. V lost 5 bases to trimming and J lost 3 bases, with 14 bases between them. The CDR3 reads CASSPPGMNYEQYF. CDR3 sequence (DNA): TGTGCCAGCAGCCCGCCGGGGATGAACTACGAGCAGTACTTC.